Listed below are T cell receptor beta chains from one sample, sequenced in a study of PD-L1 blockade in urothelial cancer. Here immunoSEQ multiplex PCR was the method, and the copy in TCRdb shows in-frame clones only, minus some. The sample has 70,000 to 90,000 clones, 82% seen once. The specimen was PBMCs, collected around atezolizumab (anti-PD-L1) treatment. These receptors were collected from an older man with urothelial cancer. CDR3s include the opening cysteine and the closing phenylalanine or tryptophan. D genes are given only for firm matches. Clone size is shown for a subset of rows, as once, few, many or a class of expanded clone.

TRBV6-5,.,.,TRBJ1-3,CASSPSNSGNTIYF,TGTGCCAGCAGCCCCAGTAACTCTGGAAACACCATATATTTT
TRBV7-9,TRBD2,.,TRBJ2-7,CASSPGLAGRPYEQYF,TGTGCCAGCAGCCCGGGACTAGCGGGGCGCCCCTACGAGCAGTACTTC
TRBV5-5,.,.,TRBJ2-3,CASSRRVGGDTQYF,TGTGCCAGCAGCAGAAGGGTAGGGGGAGATACGCAGTATTTT
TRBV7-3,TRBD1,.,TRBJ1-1,CASSLRATGSAFF,TGTGCCAGCAGCTTAAGGGCGACAGGGAGTGCTTTCTTT
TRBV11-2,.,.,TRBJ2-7,CASSLSVGEQYF,TGTGCCAGCAGCTTAAGCGTGGGCGAGCAGTACTTC
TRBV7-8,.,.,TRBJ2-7,CASSLMEGRNEQYF,TGTGCCAGCAGCCTGATGGAGGGCCGGAACGAGCAGTACTTC
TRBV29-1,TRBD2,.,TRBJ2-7,CSVGDGLAGDYEQYF,TGCAGCGTCGGGGATGGGCTAGCGGGAGATTACGAGCAGTACTTC
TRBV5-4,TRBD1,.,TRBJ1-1,CASSLGQGATEAFF,TGTGCCAGCAGCTTGGGGCAGGGGGCGACTGAAGCTTTCTTT
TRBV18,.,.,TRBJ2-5,CASSPQDQETQYF,TGTGCCAGCTCACCCCAGGACCAAGAGACCCAGTACTTC
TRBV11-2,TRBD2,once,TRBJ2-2,CASSLLAGGPGELFF,TGTGCCAGCAGCTTACTAGCGGGGGGGCCCGGGGAGCTGTTTTTT
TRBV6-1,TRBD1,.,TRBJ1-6,CASSERGTDLNSPLHF,TGTGCCAGCAGTGAAAGGGGGACAGACCTCAATTCACCCCTCCACTTT
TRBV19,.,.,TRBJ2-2,CASSIGQGRGEHRELFF,TGTGCCAGTAGTATAGGGCAGGGGAGAGGGGAACACCGGGAGCTGTTTTTT
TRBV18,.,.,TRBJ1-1,CASSLGQNTEAFF,TGTGCCAGCTCACTGGGACAGAACACTGAAGCTTTCTTT
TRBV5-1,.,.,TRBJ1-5,CASSPTGNSNQPQHF,TGCGCCAGCAGCCCGACAGGAAATAGCAATCAGCCCCAGCATTTT
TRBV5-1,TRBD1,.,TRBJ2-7,CASSPGQGNEQYF,TGCGCCAGCAGCCCTGGACAGGGGAACGAGCAGTACTTC
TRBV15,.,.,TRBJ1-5,CATSRDRQLNQPQHF,TGTGCCACCAGCAGAGACCGACAGCTAAATCAGCCCCAGCATTTT
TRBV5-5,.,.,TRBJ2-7,CASSLVGSGEQYF,TGTGCCAGCAGCTTGGTGGGGAGCGGCGAGCAGTACTTC
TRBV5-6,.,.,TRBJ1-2,CASSLESFGYTF,TGTGCCAGCAGCTTGGAATCTTTTGGCTACACCTTC
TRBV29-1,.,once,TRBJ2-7,CSVGGWGSVSEQYF,TGCAGCGTTGGAGGTTGGGGCTCGGTCTCGGAGCAGTACTTC
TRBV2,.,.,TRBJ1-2,CASSPGQLNYGYTF,TGTGCCAGCAGCCCCGGACAGCTTAACTATGGCTACACCTTC
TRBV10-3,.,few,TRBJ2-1,CAISAGGNEQFF,TGTGCCATCAGTGCCGGGGGCAATGAGCAGTTCTTC
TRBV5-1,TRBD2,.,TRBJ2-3,CASSLVAGGRTDTQYF,TGCGCCAGCAGCTTGGTAGCGGGGGGCCGCACAGATACGCAGTATTTT
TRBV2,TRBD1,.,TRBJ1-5,CASSRDRGLPNQPQHF,TGTGCCAGCAGTAGGGACAGGGGGCTCCCCAATCAGCCCCAGCATTTT
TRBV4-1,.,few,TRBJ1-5,CASSQGPGENSNQPQHF,TGCGCCAGCAGCCAAGGGCCAGGGGAAAATAGCAATCAGCCCCAGCATTTT
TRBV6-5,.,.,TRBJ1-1,CASSTRTATEAFF,TGTGCCAGCAGTACCCGGACAGCCACTGAAGCTTTCTTT
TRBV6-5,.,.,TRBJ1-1,CASSPPGGIGAFF,TGTGCCAGCAGTCCCCCCGGGGGGATTGGGGCTTTCTTT
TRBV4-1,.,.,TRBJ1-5,CASSPGGNQPQHF,TGCGCCAGCAGCCCAGGCGGGAATCAGCCCCAGCATTTT
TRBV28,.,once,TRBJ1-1,CASSSPGGETEAFF,TGTGCCAGCAGCTCACCGGGGGGAGAGACTGAAGCTTTCTTT
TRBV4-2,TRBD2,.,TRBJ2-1,CASSQVTSGTYNEQFF,TGTGCCAGCAGCCAAGTAACTAGCGGGACCTACAATGAGCAGTTCTTC
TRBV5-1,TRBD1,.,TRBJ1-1,CASSLEGAGFFEAFF,TGCGCCAGCAGTTTAGAGGGGGCGGGTTTTTTTGAAGCTTTCTTT
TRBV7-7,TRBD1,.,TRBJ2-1,CASSLDRGDNEQFF,TGTGCTAGCAGCTTAGACAGGGGCGACAATGAGCAGTTCTTC
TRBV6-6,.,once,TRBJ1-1,CASSPRTEVEAFF,TGTGCCAGCAGCCCCAGGACAGAGGTTGAAGCTTTCTTT
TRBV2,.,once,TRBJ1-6,CASTLRAGKDSPLHF,TGTGCCAGCACCCTACGGGCAGGGAAGGATTCACCCCTCCACTTT
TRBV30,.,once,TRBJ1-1,CAWSVLQATTEAFF,TGTGCCTGGAGTGTACTACAGGCCACCACTGAAGCTTTCTTT
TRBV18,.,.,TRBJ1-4,CASSLGADTEKLFF,TGTGCCAGCTCACTGGGAGCAGATACGGAAAAACTGTTTTTT
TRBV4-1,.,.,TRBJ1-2,CASSPPAQGDYGYTF,TGCGCCAGCAGCCCTCCGGCACAGGGAGACTATGGCTACACCTTC
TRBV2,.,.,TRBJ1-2,CASSDRTYGYTF,TGTGCCAGCAGCGACAGGACCTATGGCTACACCTTC
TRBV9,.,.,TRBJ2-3,CASSNRPTDTQYF,TGTGCCAGCAGCAACAGACCCACAGATACGCAGTATTTT
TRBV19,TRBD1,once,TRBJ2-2,CASSSFPGQGVPGELFF,TGTGCCAGTAGTTCATTCCCGGGACAGGGGGTGCCCGGGGAGCTGTTTTTT
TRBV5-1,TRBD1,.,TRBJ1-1,CASSLGATGRGYTEAFF,TGCGCCAGCAGCCTTGGAGCGACAGGGAGAGGGTACACTGAAGCTTTCTTT
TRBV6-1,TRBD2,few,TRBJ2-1,CASRLTSGGYNEQFF,TGTGCCAGCAGGCTAACTAGCGGGGGCTACAATGAGCAGTTCTTC
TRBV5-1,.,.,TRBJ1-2,CASSPGGIEVGGYTF,TGCGCCAGCAGCCCGGGAGGGATAGAGGTCGGTGGCTACACCTTC
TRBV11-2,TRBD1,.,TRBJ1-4,CASSLWTGRNEKLFF,TGTGCCAGCAGCCTTTGGACAGGGAGAAATGAAAAACTGTTTTTT
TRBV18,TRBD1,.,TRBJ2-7,CASSARQGHYEQYF,TGTGCCAGCTCAGCCCGACAGGGGCACTACGAGCAGTACTTC
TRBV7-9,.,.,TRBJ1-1,CASSPGTFMNTEAFF,TGTGCCAGCAGCCCCGGGACATTTATGAACACTGAAGCTTTCTTT
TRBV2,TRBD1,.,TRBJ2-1,CASRGQVIYNEQFF,TGTGCCAGCAGAGGACAGGTGATATACAATGAGCAGTTCTTC
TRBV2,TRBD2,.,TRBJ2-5,CASSEGLAGPETQYF,TGTGCCAGCAGTGAAGGGCTAGCGGGGCCTGAGACCCAGTACTTC
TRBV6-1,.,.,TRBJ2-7,CATSGRGYEQYF,TGTGCCACCTCGGGGCGGGGATACGAGCAGTACTTC
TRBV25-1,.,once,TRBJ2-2,CASSSGPENTGELFF,TGTGCCAGCAGTAGCGGTCCTGAGAACACCGGGGAGCTGTTTTTT
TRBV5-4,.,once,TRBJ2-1,CASSQRYEGEQFF,TGTGCCAGCAGCCAAAGATACGAGGGCGAGCAGTTCTTC
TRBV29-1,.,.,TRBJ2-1,CSGDRGGGEQFF,TGCAGCGGTGACAGGGGAGGGGGTGAGCAGTTCTTC
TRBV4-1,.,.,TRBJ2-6,CASSQDNSGANVLTF,TGCGCCAGCAGCCAAGATAACTCTGGGGCCAACGTCCTGACTTTC
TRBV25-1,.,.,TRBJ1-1,CASNRDMNTEAFF,TGTGCCAGCAACAGGGACATGAACACTGAAGCTTTCTTT
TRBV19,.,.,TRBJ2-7,CAPKRGRGPGVEQYF,TGTGCCCCAAAAAGGGGGAGGGGCCCGGGGGTTGAGCAGTACTTC
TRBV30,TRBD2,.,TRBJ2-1,CAWSVRTSGYNEQFF,TGTGCCTGGAGCGTTCGGACTAGCGGTTACAATGAGCAGTTCTTC
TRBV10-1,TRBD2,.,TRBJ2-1,CASSERSLAAYNEQFF,TGCGCCAGCAGTGAGCGGTCGCTAGCGGCCTACAATGAGCAGTTCTTC
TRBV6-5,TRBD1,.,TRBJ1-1,CASSSTLDRETEAFF,TGTGCCAGCAGTTCCACCCTAGACAGGGAGACTGAAGCTTTCTTT
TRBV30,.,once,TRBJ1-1,CAWERGQAFF,TGTGCCTGGGAGCGGGGGCAAGCTTTCTTT
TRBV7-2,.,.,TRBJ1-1,CASSLDWGGLTEAFF,TGTGCCAGCAGCTTAGATTGGGGGGGCTTAACTGAAGCTTTCTTT